In its sample, the clone carrying this T cell receptor (beta chain) was seen once. CDR3 length: 13 amino acids. V was cut by 5 bases and J by 2 bases, with 9 bases left in between. From germline, CDR1 is MNHEY and CDR2 SVGAGI. Authors' data handling: By means of reference gene primer amplification, nucleated cell counts were estimated. Using immunoSEQ multiplex PCR, the repertoire was profiled, and TCRdb retains in-frame clones only, with some absent. The V and J calls and the clone size are those of that table, but D and trimming were determined from the DNA. The repertoire consists of some 54,000 clones, with roughly four fifths occurring once and the leading ten covering roughly 7.1%. This sample was included in a study of blood T cell repertoires in COVID-19. The wider study: Researchers got acute and convalescent COVID-19 samples from the United States, Italy and Spain. PBMCs, B-cell-depleted T cells, or T cells were the source of the cDNA or gDNA that made up the material.

The V gene is TRBV6-5, the J gene TRBJ1-2; D uncertain. The source of this sequence is a man in his 70s with active COVID-19. Input material: peripheral blood. The CDR3 DNA is TGTGCCAGCAGTCCTACGATAAACTATGGCTACACCTTC. It codes for CASSPTINYGYTF.